Below are 5 T cell receptor beta chains sequenced from a single sample in a study of blood T cells in healthy people across ages (dated by TCRdb to 2014 to 2015). The library came from 5' RACE. This sample was sequenced with an Illumina HiSeq 2500. The second PCR ran for about 6 to 12 cycles and used a J-beta primer mix along with a sample-barcoded 5' primer. TCRdb redid the processing of the public reads, applying fastp at Q25 and MiXCR, and retained in-frame beta chains. Entries that share a CDR3 protein sequence are merged under the most common genes and DNA. For this sample there are 1.5 million to 2 million distinct CDR3 sequences; about 30% appear just once. Roughly 8% of the sample is held by the ten biggest clonotypes. The material sequenced was blood. The receptors derive from a woman in her 30s in good health.

The rearrangement joins TRBV5-1 to TRBJ2-1; a weak D match, TRBD1 (6 bases). The CDR3 covers 13 residues. Trimming took 0 bases from V and 9 from J, leaving 10 bases between them. The V gene's germline CDR1 is SGHRS and CDR2 YFSETQ. CDR3 DNA: TGCGCCAGCAGCTTGGCCGGGACAAGTGAGCAGTTCTTC. This translates into CASSLAGTSEQFF.

The V and J genes are TRBV5-1 and TRBJ2-5; TRBD1 matches 8 bases. V lost 0 bases and J lost 11; bases outside the gene matches: 12. The CDR3 runs to 15 residues. In germline, CDR1 is SGHRS, CDR2 YFSETQ. The CDR3 loop is CASSLDSGGRDEQYF. The CDR3 DNA follows: TGCGCCAGCAGCTTGGACTCAGGGGGCAGAGATGAGCAGTACTTC.

The J gene is TRBJ2-3, the V gene TRBV20-1, with D uncertain. This CDR3 is built from 13 residues. The V end lost 6 bases, the J end lost 6 bases, and 16 bases lay between the germline ends. Germline assignment: CDR1 DFQATT and CDR2 SNEGSKA (reference sequence). CDR3 DNA sequence: TGCAGTGCAAGGACCCCCCGATTGGATACGCAGTATTTT. It specifies CSARTPRLDTQYF.

This chain uses TRBV28 with TRBJ1-6; 9 positions agree with TRBD1. The germline CDR1 and CDR2 sequences are MDHEN and SYDVKM. V trimming: 4 bases; J trimming: 7 bases; junction bases outside the gene matches: 17. The CDR3 sequence is 19 residues long. The CDR3 loop is CASSSPGQGSNPINSPLHF. In DNA form, the CDR3 reads TGTGCCAGCAGTTCGCCGGGACAGGGAAGTAATCCGATCAATTCACCCCTCCACTTT.

The rearrangement uses TRBV20-1 and TRBJ2-1; 9 bases map to TRBD2. After removal of 1 base from V and 0 bases from J, the junction contained 7 bases not matched to a gene. From germline, CDR1 is DFQATT and CDR2 SNEGSKA (reference sequence). The length of the CDR3 is 17 residues. CDR3 DNA: TGCAGTGCTAGAGGGGGGACTAGCCTGAGCTCCTACAATGAGCAGTTCTTC. It yields the protein CSARGGTSLSSYNEQFF.